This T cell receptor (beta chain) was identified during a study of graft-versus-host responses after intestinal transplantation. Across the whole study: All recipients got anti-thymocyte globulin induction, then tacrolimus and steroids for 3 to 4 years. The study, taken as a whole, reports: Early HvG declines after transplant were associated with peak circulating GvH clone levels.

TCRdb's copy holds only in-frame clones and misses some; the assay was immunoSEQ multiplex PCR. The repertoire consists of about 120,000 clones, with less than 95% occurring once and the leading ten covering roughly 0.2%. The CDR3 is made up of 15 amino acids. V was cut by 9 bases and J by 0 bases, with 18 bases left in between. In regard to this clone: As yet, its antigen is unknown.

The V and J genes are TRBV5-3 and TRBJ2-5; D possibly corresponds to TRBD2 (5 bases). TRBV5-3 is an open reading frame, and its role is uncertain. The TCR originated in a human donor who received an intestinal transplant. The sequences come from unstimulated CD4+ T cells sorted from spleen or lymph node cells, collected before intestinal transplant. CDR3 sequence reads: CATLDRDLYQETQYF. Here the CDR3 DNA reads TGTGCCACGCTAGACCGGGATTTGTACCAAGAGACCCAGTACTTC.